This passage covers 21 T cell receptor beta chains from one sample sequenced in a study of neoadjuvant anti-PD-1 for oral cavity cancer. Indicated time point: after neoadjuvant nivolumab, at surgical resection. Profiled with immunoSEQ multiplex PCR; TCRdb holds only in-frame clones, not every one. Here the sample spans some 22,000 clones, 20% to 30% being singletons. The starting material was tumor tissue, obtained after nivolumab (anti-PD-1) treatment. These receptors were obtained from a person between 40 and 85 years old with oral cavity squamous cell carcinoma.

In this sample, this clone turned up a few times. The rearrangement joins TRBV20-1 to TRBJ1-1; D ambiguous. This CDR3 has 11 residues. The germline gives CDR1 DFQATT, CDR2 SNEGSKA (reference sequence). CDR3 protein: CRPTGNTEAFF. The CDR3 DNA reads TGCAGGCCGACTGGGAACACTGAAGCTTTCTTT.

This clone was picked up a small number of times. This chain connects TRBV4-1 to TRBJ2-3, with D perhaps matching TRBD2 (6 bases). V shed 0 bases and J shed 3 bases, with 13 bases lying between them. CDR1 is MGHRA, CDR2 YSYEKL, per germline. The CDR3 spans 16 residues. The chain's CDR3 is CASSQEALGRTDTQYF. CDR3 nucleotides: TGCGCCAGCAGCCAAGAGGCCCTAGGGAGGACAGATACGCAGTATTTT.

V gene TRBV5-1 combines with J gene TRBJ2-5, with D unclear. With 4 bases removed from V and 1 base from J, the gap between germline ends came to 8 bases. The CDR3 runs to 13 residues. Germline V lookup: CDR1 SGHRS, CDR2 YFSETQ. The CDR3 here is CASSQTGQETQYF. In DNA, the CDR3 is TGCGCCAGCAGCCAAACGGGCCAAGAGACCCAGTACTTC.

This clone was counted only a few times. This chain connects TRBV7-9 to TRBJ1-6; 7 bases map to TRBD1. The CDR3 sequence is 15 residues long. In germline, CDR1 is SEHNR, CDR2 FQNEAQ (reference sequence). V shed 5 bases and J 10 bases; nucleotides not matched to a gene: 11. Here the CDR3 DNA reads TGTGCCAGCAGCCTACCCCCAGGGGGAGAATCACCCCTCCACTTT. This gives the protein CASSLPPGGESPLHF.

The V call is TRBV6-5, the J call TRBJ1-1, with D hard to call. The V end was cut by 0 bases, the J end by 2 bases, with 7 bases between. CDR1 is MNHEY, CDR2 SVGAGI, per germline. This CDR3 contains 14 residues. The CDR3 nucleotides read TGTGCCAGCAGTTACTCGAGGGCTAACACTGAAGCTTTCTTT. Its protein product is CASSYSRANTEAFF.

The CDR3 here is CASTGTGGLEQYF. As DNA, the CDR3 is TGTGCCAGCACCGGGACAGGGGGGTTGGAGCAGTACTTC. This chain connects TRBV6-5 to TRBJ2-7; 11 nucleotides agree with TRBD1. Trimming cost V 7 bases and J 7 bases; bases outside gene matches: 6. Germline V gene lookup returns CDR1 MNHEY and CDR2 SVGAGI. The CDR3 is 13 residues long.

In this sample, this clone turned up a few times. The chain uses TRBV5-4 and TRBJ2-7; 8 positions agree with TRBD1. The CDR3 has 15 amino acids. Trimming cost V 1 base and J 6 bases; bases outside gene matches: 9. CDR1 is SGHNT, CDR2 YYREEE, per germline (reference sequence). CDR3 DNA sequence: TGTGCCAGCAGCTTGTGGGGGACAGGAGGACGCGAGCAGTACTTC. Amino acids: CASSLWGTGGREQYF.

In this sample, this clone turned up a few times. The rearrangement joins TRBV6-1 to TRBJ2-2; a weak D match, TRBD1 (6 bases). V was pared by 8 bases and J by 0 bases, with 13 bases between. The CDR3 length is 15 residues. Germline V gives CDR1 MNHNS, CDR2 SASEGT. CDR3 nucleotide sequence: TGTGCCAGCCAAATTACAGGGACGAACACCGGGGAGCTGTTTTTT. The encoded protein is CASQITGTNTGELFF.

A few counts support this clone. The chain uses TRBV6-1 and TRBJ1-5, with D unclear. The CDR3 runs 12 residues. The V and J ends lost 0 bases and 9 bases respectively, with 6 bases between them. CDR1 is MNHNS, CDR2 SASEGT, per germline. CDR3 sequence: CASSEAGRPQHF. The CDR3 DNA follows: TGTGCCAGCAGTGAAGCAGGGCGGCCCCAGCATTTT.

This clone occurred a few times. CDR3 region: CACGGRVKEKLFF. The CDR3 DNA sequence: TGTGCCTGCGGTGGGAGGGTAAAGGAAAAACTGTTTTTT. This chain uses TRBV30 with TRBJ1-4; D is unresolved. This CDR3 has 13 amino acids. The germline V and J ends were trimmed by 6 bases and 8 bases, with 16 bases remaining between them. The germline CDR1 and CDR2 sequences are GTSNPN and SVGIG (reference sequence). The full variable domain, rest sourced from reference TRBV30 and TRBJ1-4, is SQTIHQWPATLVQPVGSPLSLECTVEGTSNPNLYWYRQAAGRGLQLLFYSVGIGQISSEVPQNLSASRPQDRQFILSSKKLLLSDSGFYLCACGGRVKEKLFFGSGTQLSVL.

The rearrangement joins TRBV15 to TRBJ1-2, with 9 bases lining up with TRBD1. This CDR3 comprises 16 residues. Germline CDR1 is LNHNV and CDR2 is YYDKDF (reference sequence). Trimming cost V 2 bases and J 6 bases; bases outside gene matches: 10. Here the CDR3 reads CATSRPGGDRVDGYTF. CDR3 DNA: TGTGCCACCAGCAGACCCGGTGGGGACAGGGTGGATGGCTACACCTTC.

V gene TRBV18 combines with J gene TRBJ1-4; 9 bases line up with TRBD1. There are 14 residues in the CDR3. The junction had 9 bases not matched to a gene; V was cut back by 6 bases and J by 10 bases. Per germline, CDR1 KGHSH and CDR2 LQKENI. The CDR3 DNA is TGTGCCAGCTCGCCCGGGACAGGGCACGTAAAACTGTTTTTT. Its protein is CASSPGTGHVKLFF.

This clone was recorded many times. The chain joins TRBV11-2 to TRBJ1-1; a possible D gene is TRBD1 (5 bases). Germline lookup yields CDR1 SGHAT and CDR2 FQNNGV. V lost 5 bases, J lost 2 bases, and 12 bases lay in between. The CDR3 spans 14 residues. The DNA of the CDR3 is TGTGCCAGCAGCCCCGGGGGAGAAAACACTGAAGCTTTCTTT. Encoded protein: CASSPGGENTEAFF.

CDR3 region: CASPPRTNYGYTF. The CDR3 DNA reads as TGTGCCAGCCCACCCCGGACTAACTATGGCTACACCTTC. The chain joins TRBV13 to TRBJ1-2; D gene unclear. The CDR3 contains 13 residues. Germline V CDR1 and CDR2: PRHDT, FYEKMQ (reference sequence). V dropped 8 bases and J dropped 0 bases, with 10 bases sitting between them.

This clone has more than one count but fewer than ten. This chain connects TRBV4-1 to TRBJ2-3, with D possibly being TRBD1 (6 bases). Germline loops: CDR1 MGHRA, CDR2 YSYEKL. Trimming cost V 2 bases and J 4 bases, with 10 bases left between them. The CDR3 is made up of 14 amino acids. CDR3: CASSQPGAADTQYF. The CDR3 region has the DNA TGCGCCAGCAGCCAACCAGGGGCGGCAGATACGCAGTATTTT.

The chain uses TRBV6-6 and TRBJ1-5; D gene unclear. In germline, CDR1 is MNHNY, CDR2 SVGAGI (reference sequence). The CDR3 loop spans 12 amino acids. Trimming cost V 3 bases and J 6 bases, with 6 bases left between them. This CDR3 reads CASSYKAQPQHF. CDR3 nucleotides: TGTGCCAGCAGTTATAAGGCTCAGCCCCAGCATTTT.

There are many counts of this clone. V usage is TRBV30 and J usage is TRBJ2-7; TRBD2 matches 8 bases. V lost 0 bases, J lost 4 bases, and 5 bases stayed unmatched. This CDR3 has 14 amino acids. Germline CDR1 and CDR2: GTSNPN and SVGIG (reference sequence). CDR3 protein: CAWSVAGGGYEQYF. DNA of the CDR3: TGTGCCTGGAGTGTGGCGGGGGGAGGTTACGAGCAGTACTTC.

This chain joins TRBV6-1 and TRBJ2-1; 8 bases agree with TRBD2. The CDR3 sequence is 14 residues long. Germline assignment: CDR1 MNHNS and CDR2 SASEGT. Losses at the gene ends were 3 bases for V and 8 bases for J; bases not matched to a gene: 6. The CDR3 region has the DNA TGTGCCAGCAGTGAGGGCCCAGCGGGGGATGAGCAGTTCTTC. It encodes CASSEGPAGDEQFF.

This chain uses TRBV4-1 with TRBJ1-2, with D possibly matching TRBD1 (6 bases). Looked up from germline, CDR1 is MGHRA and CDR2 is YSYEKL. V was clipped by 3 bases and J by 2 bases, with 13 bases between them. This CDR3 is 15 amino acids long. The CDR3 reads CASSHLQGQNYGYTF. CDR3 nucleotides: TGCGCCAGCAGCCACCTCCAAGGACAGAACTATGGCTACACCTTC.

This chain connects TRBV5-1 to TRBJ2-3; TRBD1 or TRBD2 may be the D gene (5 bases each). Trimming removed 0 bases from V and 0 bases from J, with 5 bases in between. The CDR3 is 14 amino acids. CDR1 SGHRS and CDR2 YFSETQ come from the germline V gene. CDR3 protein: CASSLGDSTDTQYF. The CDR3, as DNA: TGCGCCAGCAGCTTGGGGGACAGCACAGATACGCAGTATTTT.

This clone was seen more than once but under ten times. The chain is built from TRBV27 and TRBJ2-1, with 8 bases that match TRBD1. This CDR3 is built from 14 residues. The ends lost 5 bases at V and 7 bases at J; junction bases unmatched: 7. Germline lookup yields CDR1 MNHEY and CDR2 SMNVEV (reference sequence). The CDR3: CASSVQWTGNEQFF. CDR3 sequence (DNA): TGTGCCAGCAGTGTCCAATGGACAGGGAATGAGCAGTTCTTC.